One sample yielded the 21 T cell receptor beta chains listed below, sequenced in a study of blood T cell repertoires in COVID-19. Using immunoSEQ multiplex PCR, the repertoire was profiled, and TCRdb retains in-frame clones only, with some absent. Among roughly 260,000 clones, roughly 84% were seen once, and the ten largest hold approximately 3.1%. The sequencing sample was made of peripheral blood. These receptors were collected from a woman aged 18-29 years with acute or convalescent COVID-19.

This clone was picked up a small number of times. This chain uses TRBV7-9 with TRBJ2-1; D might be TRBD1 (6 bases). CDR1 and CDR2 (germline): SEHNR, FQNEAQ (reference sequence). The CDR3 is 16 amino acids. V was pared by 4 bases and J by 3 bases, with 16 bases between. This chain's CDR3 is CASSSEFLTGYNEQFF. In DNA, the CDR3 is TGTGCCAGCAGCTCCGAATTCTTGACAGGCTACAATGAGCAGTTCTTC.

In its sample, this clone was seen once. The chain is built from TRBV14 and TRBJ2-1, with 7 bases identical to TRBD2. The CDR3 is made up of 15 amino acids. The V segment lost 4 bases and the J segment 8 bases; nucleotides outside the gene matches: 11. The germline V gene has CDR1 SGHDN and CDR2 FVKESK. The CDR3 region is CASSPKGREWYEQFF. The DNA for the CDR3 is TGTGCCAGCAGCCCCAAGGGGCGGGAGTGGTATGAGCAGTTCTTC.

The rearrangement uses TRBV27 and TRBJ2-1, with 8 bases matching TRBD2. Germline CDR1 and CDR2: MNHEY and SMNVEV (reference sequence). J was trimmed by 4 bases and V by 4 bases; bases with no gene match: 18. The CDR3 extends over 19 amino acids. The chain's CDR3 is CASSSYALSGASPYNEQFF. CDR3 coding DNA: TGTGCCAGCAGTTCCTACGCACTTAGCGGGGCCTCCCCATACAATGAGCAGTTCTTC.

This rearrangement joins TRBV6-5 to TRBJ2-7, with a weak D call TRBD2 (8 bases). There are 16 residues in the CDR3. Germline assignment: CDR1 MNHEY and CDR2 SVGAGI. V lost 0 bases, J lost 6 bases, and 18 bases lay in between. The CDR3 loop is CASSYSPGGAGGEQYF. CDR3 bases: TGTGCCAGCAGTTACTCACCGGGAGGGGCAGGGGGCGAGCAGTACTTC.

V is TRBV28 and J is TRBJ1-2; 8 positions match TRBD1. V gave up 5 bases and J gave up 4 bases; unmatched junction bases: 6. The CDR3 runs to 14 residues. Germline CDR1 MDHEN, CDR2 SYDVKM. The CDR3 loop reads CASSTGTGTYGYTF. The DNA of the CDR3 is TGTGCCAGCAGTACCGGGACAGGTACCTATGGCTACACCTTC.

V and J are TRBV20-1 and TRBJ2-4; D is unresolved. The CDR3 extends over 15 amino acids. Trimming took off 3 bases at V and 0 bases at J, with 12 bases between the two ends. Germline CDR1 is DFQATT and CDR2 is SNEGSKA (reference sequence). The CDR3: CSASRDSLAKNIQYF. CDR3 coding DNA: TGCAGTGCTAGTCGAGATTCATTAGCCAAAAACATTCAGTACTTC.

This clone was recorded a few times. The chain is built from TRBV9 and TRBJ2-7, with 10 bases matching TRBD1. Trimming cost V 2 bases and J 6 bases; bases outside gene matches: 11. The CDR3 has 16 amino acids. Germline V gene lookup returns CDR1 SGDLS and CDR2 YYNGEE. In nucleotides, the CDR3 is TGTGCCAGCAGCGTGTGGGGACAGGGGTCCGGGGGCGAGCAGTACTTC. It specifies CASSVWGQGSGGEQYF. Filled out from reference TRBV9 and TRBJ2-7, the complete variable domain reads DSGVTQTPKHLITATGQRVTLRCSPRSGDLSVYWYQQSLDQGLQFLIQYYNGEERAKGNILERFSAQQFPDLHSELNLSSLELGDSALYFCASSVWGQGSGGEQYFGPGTRLTVT.

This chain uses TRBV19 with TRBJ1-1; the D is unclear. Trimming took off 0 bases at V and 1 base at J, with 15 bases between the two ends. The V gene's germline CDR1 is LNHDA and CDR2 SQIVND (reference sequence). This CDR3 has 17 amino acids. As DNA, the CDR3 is TGTGCCAGTAGTATAGATGTTTCGTCGCAGGCGAACACTGAAGCTTTCTTT. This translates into CASSIDVSSQANTEAFF.

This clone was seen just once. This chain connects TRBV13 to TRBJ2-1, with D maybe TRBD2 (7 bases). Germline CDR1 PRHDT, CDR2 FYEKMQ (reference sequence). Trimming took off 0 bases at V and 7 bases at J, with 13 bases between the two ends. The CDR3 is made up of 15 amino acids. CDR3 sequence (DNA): TGTGCCAGCAGCTTAGGAGAGGGGGGGAGGAATGAGCAGTTCTTC. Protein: CASSLGEGGRNEQFF.

The CDR3 spells CASSRGQGSAFF. Written as DNA, the CDR3 is TGTGCCAGCAGCCGGGGACAGGGCTCAGCTTTCTTT. The chain uses TRBV6-5 and TRBJ1-1, with 9 positions matching TRBD1. This CDR3 contains 12 residues. The V segment lost 6 bases and the J segment 10 bases; nucleotides outside the gene matches: 6. Germline V gene sequence: CDR1 MNHEY, CDR2 SVGAGI.

CDR3 in DNA: TGCGCCAGCAGCCAGGGACGCGTGAGACAGGGAACCTACGAGCAGTACTTC. This gives the protein CASSQGRVRQGTYEQYF. The chain couples TRBV4-3 to TRBJ2-7; TRBD1 aligns across 7 bases. Germline assignment: CDR1 LGHNA and CDR2 YSLEER. The CDR3 totals 17 residues. V lost 3 bases, J lost 2 bases, and 13 bases stayed unmatched.

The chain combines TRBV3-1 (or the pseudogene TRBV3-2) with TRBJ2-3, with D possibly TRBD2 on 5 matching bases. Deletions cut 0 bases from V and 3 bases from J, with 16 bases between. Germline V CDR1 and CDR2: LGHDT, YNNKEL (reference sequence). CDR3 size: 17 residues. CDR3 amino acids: CASSQEPLYRTTDTQYF. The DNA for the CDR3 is TGTGCCAGCAGCCAAGAGCCATTGTACCGGACTACAGATACGCAGTATTTT.

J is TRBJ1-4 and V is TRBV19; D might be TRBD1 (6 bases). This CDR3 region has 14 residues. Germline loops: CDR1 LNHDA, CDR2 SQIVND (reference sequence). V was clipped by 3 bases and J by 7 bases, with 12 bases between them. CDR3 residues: CASSIGGGLEKLFF. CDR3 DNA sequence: TGTGCCAGTAGTATTGGGGGGGGCCTTGAAAAACTGTTTTTT.

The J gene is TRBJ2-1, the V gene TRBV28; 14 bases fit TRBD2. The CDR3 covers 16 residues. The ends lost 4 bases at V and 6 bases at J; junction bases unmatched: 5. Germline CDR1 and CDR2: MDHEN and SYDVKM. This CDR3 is CASSWTGTSGSNEQFF. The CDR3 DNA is TGTGCCAGCAGTTGGACCGGGACTAGCGGGAGCAATGAGCAGTTCTTC.

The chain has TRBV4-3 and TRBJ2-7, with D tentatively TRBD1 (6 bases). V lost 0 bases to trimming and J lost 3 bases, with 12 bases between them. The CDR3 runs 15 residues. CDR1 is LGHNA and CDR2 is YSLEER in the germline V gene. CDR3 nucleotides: TGCGCCAGCAGCCAAGAAGGGGACACGCTCTACGAGCAGTACTTC. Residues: CASSQEGDTLYEQYF.

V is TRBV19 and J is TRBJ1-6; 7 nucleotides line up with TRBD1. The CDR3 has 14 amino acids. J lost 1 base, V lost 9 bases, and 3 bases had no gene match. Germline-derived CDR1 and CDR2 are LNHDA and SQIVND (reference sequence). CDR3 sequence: CASRQGSYNSPLHF. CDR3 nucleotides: TGTGCCAGCCGACAGGGTTCCTATAATTCACCCCTCCACTTT.

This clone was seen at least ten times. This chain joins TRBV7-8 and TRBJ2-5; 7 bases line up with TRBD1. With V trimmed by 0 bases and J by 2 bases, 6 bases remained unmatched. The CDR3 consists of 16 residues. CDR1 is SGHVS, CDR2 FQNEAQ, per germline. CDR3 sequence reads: CASSLAGQSRQETQYF. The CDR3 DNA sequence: TGTGCCAGCAGCTTAGCGGGACAGTCGAGGCAAGAGACCCAGTACTTC.

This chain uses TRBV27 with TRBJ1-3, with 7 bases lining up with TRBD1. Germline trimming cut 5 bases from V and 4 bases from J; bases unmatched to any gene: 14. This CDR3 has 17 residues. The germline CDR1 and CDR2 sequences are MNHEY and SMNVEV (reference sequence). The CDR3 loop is CASSPRQGGLWGNTIYF. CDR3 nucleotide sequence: TGTGCCAGCAGTCCTCGACAGGGAGGTCTTTGGGGAAACACCATATATTTT.

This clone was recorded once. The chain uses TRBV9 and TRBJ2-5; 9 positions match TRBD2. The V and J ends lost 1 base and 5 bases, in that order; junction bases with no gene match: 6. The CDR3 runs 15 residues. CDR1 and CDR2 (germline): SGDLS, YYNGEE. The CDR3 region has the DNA TGTGCCAGCAGCGTACAAGCGGGAGGTCGGGAGACCCAGTACTTC. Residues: CASSVQAGGRETQYF.

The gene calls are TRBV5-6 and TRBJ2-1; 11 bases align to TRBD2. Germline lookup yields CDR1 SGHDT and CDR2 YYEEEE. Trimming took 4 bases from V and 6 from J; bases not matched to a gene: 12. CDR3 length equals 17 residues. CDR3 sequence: CASSRPSLAGGGNEQFF. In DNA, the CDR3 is TGTGCCAGCAGCCGACCCTCCCTAGCGGGAGGAGGCAATGAGCAGTTCTTC.

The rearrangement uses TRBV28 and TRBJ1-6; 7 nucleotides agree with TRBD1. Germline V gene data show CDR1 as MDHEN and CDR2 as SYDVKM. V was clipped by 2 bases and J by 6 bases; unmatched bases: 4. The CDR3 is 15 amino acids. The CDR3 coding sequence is TGTGCCAGCAGTTTAGAAGGGGGCAGTAATTCACCCCTCCACTTT. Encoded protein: CASSLEGGSNSPLHF.